Following are 24 T cell receptor beta chains from one sample sequenced in a study of response to subunit inactivated influenza vaccine. TCRdb reprocessed the RT-PCR reads with MiXCR, giving one entry per CDR3 protein. The table shows around 580,000 distinct CDR3 sequences, with 11% to 15% occurring only once. The sequences come from PBMCs from blood, collected approximately 13 days after vaccination. These receptors came from a man between 50 and 59 years old who received an inactivated influenza vaccine.

The chain employs TRBV12-3 or TRBV12-4 and TRBJ1-4; no clear D. Trimming left V 2 bases short and J 7 bases short, with 8 bases between. The CDR3 is 13 amino acids. The CDR3, as DNA: TGTGCCAGCAGTTTATCGTTGGGTGAAAAACTGTTTTTT. Translation gives CASSLSLGEKLFF.

This clonotype was counted many times. The rearrangement joins TRBV10-3 to TRBJ2-7, with 8 bases that match TRBD1. V lost 3 bases, J lost 6 bases, and 13 bases stayed unmatched. Germline V lookup: CDR1 ENHRY, CDR2 SYGVKD. The CDR3 consists of 16 residues. The CDR3 region has the DNA TGTGCCATCAGTGAATTGGGTCAGGGGGCGCGGGGCGAGCAGTACTTC. Residues: CAISELGQGARGEQYF.

Only a few counts were recorded for this clonotype. The rearrangement uses TRBV7-2 and TRBJ2-2, with D perhaps assigned TRBD1 or TRBD2 (7 bases each). The V gene's germline CDR1 is SGHTA and CDR2 FQGNSA. Trimming removed 5 bases from V and 4 bases from J, with 20 bases in between. The CDR3 runs 17 residues. The CDR3 sequence is CASSGGTAWGGTGELFF. The DNA for the CDR3 is TGTGCCAGCAGCGGAGGGACAGCCTGGGGGGGCACCGGGGAGCTGTTTTTT.

This clonotype occurred many times. The chain links TRBV5-1 to TRBJ2-1, with TRBD1 identical over 9 bases. Germline CDR1 is SGHRS and CDR2 is YFSETQ. The CDR3 runs 15 residues. With V trimmed by 8 bases and J by 7 bases, 13 bases remained unmatched. CDR3 in DNA: TGCGCCAGTAACTCCGGGACAGGGTGGCGAAATGAGCAGTTCTTC. It translates to CASNSGTGWRNEQFF.

The chain is built from TRBV28 and TRBJ2-1; D is perhaps TRBD2 (6 bases). Germline-derived CDR1 and CDR2 are MDHEN and SYDVKM. V was cut by 6 bases and J by 5 bases, with 17 bases left in between. The CDR3 is 15 residues long. The CDR3 region has the DNA TGTGCCAGCAGGTCCCCCGGGACTTCAAACAATGAGCAGTTCTTC. It specifies CASRSPGTSNNEQFF.

This clonotype was seen more than once but under ten times. This sequence joins TRBV6-1 and TRBJ2-5, with unresolved D. CDR1 is MNHNS, CDR2 SASEGT, per germline. The ends were cut back, 5 bases at V and 1 base at J, with 14 bases in the middle. This CDR3 is 15 amino acids long. The CDR3 nucleotides read TGTGCCAGCAGTAAAGGGATACAGAGCCAAGAGACCCAGTACTTC. Encoded protein: CASSKGIQSQETQYF.

The gene calls are TRBV5-8 and TRBJ2-1, with D tentatively TRBD1 (5 bases). Germline V gives CDR1 SGHTS, CDR2 YDEGEE. CDR3 length: 14 residues. Trimming shortened V by 0 bases and J by 4 bases, and 8 bases separated the two germline ends. Here the CDR3 reads CASSLDRFYNEQFF. In DNA, the CDR3 is TGTGCCAGCAGCTTGGACAGGTTTTACAATGAGCAGTTCTTC.

V is TRBV15 and J is TRBJ2-2; 9 nucleotides line up with TRBD1. V shed 5 bases and J 2 bases; nucleotides not matched to a gene: 3. From germline, CDR1 is LNHNV and CDR2 YYDKDF (reference sequence). The CDR3 totals 15 residues. The CDR3 bases are TGTGCCACCAGCTCGGACAGGGGAAACACCGGGGAGCTGTTTTTT. As protein: CATSSDRGNTGELFF.

Here the CDR3 reads CSVEDLHSQGSSGNTIYF. The CDR3 DNA sequence: TGCAGCGTTGAAGATCTTCACTCGCAGGGCTCCTCTGGAAACACCATATATTTT. The chain uses TRBV29-1 and TRBJ1-3, with D possibly matching TRBD1 (5 bases). The CDR3 length is 18 residues. Germline CDR1 is SQVTM and CDR2 is ANQGSEA. V lost 0 bases and J 0 bases, leaving 18 bases between the germline ends.

This clonotype was seen a few times. The DNA of the CDR3 is TGTGCCAGCAGTCCCTGGACTAGCGGGTTCACAGATACGCAGTATTTT. Translated: CASSPWTSGFTDTQYF. The genes are TRBV25-1 and TRBJ2-3; 11 bases fit TRBD2. J was trimmed by 2 bases and V by 5 bases; bases with no gene match: 6. The CDR3 totals 16 residues. Germline CDR1 reads MGHDK; CDR2 reads SYGVNS.

This chain connects TRBV28 to TRBJ1-1, with D tentatively TRBD1 (6 bases). There are 13 residues in the CDR3. Per germline, CDR1 MDHEN and CDR2 SYDVKM. Trimming pared 3 bases from V and 11 bases from J, leaving 16 bases between. CDR3 bases: TGTGCCAGCAGTTTTTGGCTACAGGGTGTGGCTTTCTTT. Translation gives CASSFWLQGVAFF.

The chain links TRBV7-2 to TRBJ2-1; D gene uncertain. Per germline, CDR1 SGHTA and CDR2 FQGNSA. The ends were cut back, 2 bases at V and 5 bases at J, with 16 bases in the middle. The CDR3 consists of 16 residues. CDR3 sequence reads: CASSLWGHEADNEQFF. CDR3 sequence (DNA): TGTGCCAGCAGCTTATGGGGTCACGAGGCCGACAATGAGCAGTTCTTC. Full variable domain (remainder filled in from reference TRBV7-2 and TRBJ2-1): GAGVSQSPSNKVTEKGKDVELRCDPISGHTALYWYRQSLGQGLEFLIYFQGNSAPDKSGLPSDRFSAERTGGSVSTLTIQRTQQEDSAVYLCASSLWGHEADNEQFFGPGTRLTVL.

The rearrangement joins TRBV27 to TRBJ2-7; 11 bases are shared with TRBD2. V shed 5 bases and J 2 bases; nucleotides not matched to a gene: 5. CDR3 length equals 15 residues. Germline V CDR1 and CDR2: MNHEY, SMNVEV (reference sequence). CDR3 sequence reads: CASSIRLAGTYEQYF. The CDR3 nucleotides read TGTGCCAGCAGTATTCGACTAGCGGGAACCTACGAGCAGTACTTC.

This clonotype was picked up a small number of times. The V gene is TRBV6-6, the J gene TRBJ2-5, with D possibly matching TRBD2 (5 bases). Deletions cut 7 bases from V and 5 bases from J, with 11 bases between. This CDR3 spans 12 amino acids. Germline CDR1 and CDR2: MNHNY and SVGAGI (reference sequence). The CDR3 loop is CASTSGSETQYF. CDR3 coding DNA: TGTGCCAGCACAAGCGGCTCTGAGACCCAGTACTTC.

The rearrangement joins TRBV28 to TRBJ1-2; D is perhaps TRBD1 (5 bases). The V gene's germline CDR1 is MDHEN and CDR2 SYDVKM. Trimming cost V 7 bases and J 4 bases, with 19 bases left between them. This CDR3 contains 15 residues. In DNA, the CDR3 is TGTGCCAGCACCTACGGACAACCAACTGTCTATGGCTACACCTTC. Protein product: CASTYGQPTVYGYTF.

The sample holds a few counts of this clonotype. The chain couples TRBV4-2 to TRBJ2-7; 12 bases match TRBD1. CDR3 length: 15 residues. V dropped 5 bases and J dropped 5; count of bases not matched to a gene: 7. CDR1 and CDR2 from the germline V gene are LGHNA and YNFKEQ. In DNA form, the CDR3 reads TGTGCCAGCAGCGTACCGGGACAGGGGGCTCACGAGCAGTACTTC. This gives the protein CASSVPGQGAHEQYF.

The chain employs TRBV6-4 and TRBJ2-3, with 8 bases matching TRBD2. The germline V gene has CDR1 MRHNA and CDR2 SNTAGT. CDR3 length equals 15 residues. With V trimmed by 2 bases and J by 5 bases, 6 bases remained unmatched. CDR3 bases: TGTGCCAGCAGTGACCCGGGACTAGTTATAGATACGCAGTATTTT. Protein sequence: CASSDPGLVIDTQYF.

The chain carries TRBV10-3 and TRBJ1-6; TRBD1 matches at 10 bases. J lost 9 bases, V lost 6 bases, and 5 bases had no gene match. The V gene's germline CDR1 is ENHRY and CDR2 SYGVKD. This CDR3 is 14 amino acids long. The CDR3 protein is CAIRGTGEGSPLHF. The CDR3 DNA reads TGTGCCATCAGGGGGACAGGGGAAGGTTCACCCCTCCACTTT.

This clonotype was picked up many times. The chain combines TRBV25-1 with TRBJ2-2; perhaps TRBD2 as D (5 bases). V was pared by 5 bases and J by 3 bases, with 10 bases between. This CDR3 spans 14 amino acids. Germline CDR1 MGHDK, CDR2 SYGVNS. The DNA for the CDR3 is TGTGCCAGCAGTAGGACTGGGGACACCGGGGAGCTGTTTTTT. Encoded protein: CASSRTGDTGELFF.

This clonotype was found a few times. The chain is built from TRBV12-3 or TRBV12-4 and TRBJ1-1, with D possibly matching TRBD1 (5 bases). The V and J ends lost 3 bases and 3 bases respectively, with 8 bases between them. This CDR3 region has 13 residues. CDR3 in DNA: TGTGCCAGCAGTTTGCCACAGGACACTGAAGCTTTCTTT. The encoded protein is CASSLPQDTEAFF.

The rearrangement links TRBV18 to TRBJ2-7; 9 nucleotides match TRBD1. Germline V CDR1 and CDR2: KGHSH, LQKENI. The CDR3 covers 15 residues. After removal of 6 bases from V and 5 bases from J, the junction contained 11 bases not matched to a gene. CDR3 nucleotide sequence: TGTGCCAGCTCGAGAAAAACAGGGGGCCGGGACGAGCAGTACTTC. Its protein product is CASSRKTGGRDEQYF.

This chain links TRBV7-2 with TRBJ2-1; either TRBD1 or TRBD2 may supply D (6 bases each). The ends were cut back, 7 bases at V and 7 bases at J, with 14 bases in the middle. Germline-derived CDR1 and CDR2 are SGHTA and FQGNSA. The CDR3 consists of 13 residues. CDR3 region: CASIKGGGNEQFF. The CDR3, as DNA: TGTGCCAGCATAAAGGGGGGCGGTAATGAGCAGTTCTTC.

This clonotype was observed a handful of times. The rearrangement links TRBV11-3 to TRBJ2-5; D gene unclear. Germline CDR1 SGHNT, CDR2 YENEEA. The CDR3 loop spans 13 amino acids. Trimming took 2 bases from V and 5 from J, leaving 9 bases between them. CDR3 DNA sequence: TGTGCCAGCAGCTTAATGGCCGCGGAGACCCAGTACTTC. It translates to CASSLMAAETQYF. Complete variable domain (other parts from reference TRBV11-3 and TRBJ2-5): EAGVVQSPRYKIIEKKQPVAFWCNPISGHNTLYWYLQNLGQGPELLIRYENEEAVDDSQLPKDRFSAERLKGVDSTLKIQPAELGDSAVYLCASSLMAAETQYFGPGTRLLVL.

The chain has TRBV10-3 and TRBJ2-1; D unresolved. Trimming left V 6 bases short and J 0 bases short, with 6 bases between. The CDR3 totals 13 residues. Germline CDR1 is ENHRY and CDR2 is SYGVKD. The CDR3 is CAISLGSYNEQFF. The CDR3 DNA reads TGTGCCATCAGCCTAGGCTCCTACAATGAGCAGTTCTTC.